A single T cell receptor beta chain is shown here with its context. The antigen is not known. These data belong to a study of T cell responses to AZD1222 COVID-19 vaccine. Study-wide findings and caveats: Only five to seven AZD1222 recipients tested seropositive at baseline. Females outnumbered males among donors, who were mostly white British; clonal diversity was possibly underestimated.

Clones were sequenced by immunoSEQ multiplex PCR, and TCRdb holds only the in-frame ones, with some missing. The table lists about 120,000 clones, approximately 90% of them singletons. V was clipped by 6 bases and J by 5 bases, with 11 bases between them. CDR3 length: 13 residues. Sequenced here: peripheral blood, sampled on day 0 of AZD1222 vaccination. This clonotype originated in an adult in good health. The chain carries TRBV12-3 or TRBV12-4 and TRBJ1-5, with D tentatively TRBD1 (6 bases). Here the CDR3 reads CASSVQGDQPQHF. The CDR3 bases are TGTGCCAGCAGCGTACAGGGTGATCAGCCCCAGCATTTT.